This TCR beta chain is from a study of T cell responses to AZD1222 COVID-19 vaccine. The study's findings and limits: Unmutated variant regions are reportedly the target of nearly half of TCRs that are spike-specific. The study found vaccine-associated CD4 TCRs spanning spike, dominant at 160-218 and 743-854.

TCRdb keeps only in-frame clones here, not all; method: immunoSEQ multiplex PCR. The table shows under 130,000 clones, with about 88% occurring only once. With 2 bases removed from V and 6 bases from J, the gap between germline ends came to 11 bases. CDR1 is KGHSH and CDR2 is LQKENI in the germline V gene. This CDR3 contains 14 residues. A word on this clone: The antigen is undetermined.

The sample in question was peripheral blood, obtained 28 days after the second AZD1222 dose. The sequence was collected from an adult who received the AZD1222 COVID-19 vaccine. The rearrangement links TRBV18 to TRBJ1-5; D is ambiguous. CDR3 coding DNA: TGTGCCAGCTCACCATCGGGAAGTAGTCAGCCCCAGCATTTT. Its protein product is CASSPSGSSQPQHF.